Listed below are T cell receptor beta chains from one sample, sequenced in a study of T cell responses to AZD1222 COVID-19 vaccine. TCRdb keeps only in-frame clones here, not all; method: immunoSEQ multiplex PCR. The data contain 95,000 to 150,000 clones, about 89% of them singletons. The input for sequencing was peripheral blood, taken on day 0 of AZD1222 vaccination. Every receptor here comes from an adult in good health. Each CDR3 is given with its conserved first and last residue. D genes are given only for firm matches. Not all rows give a size; the values are once, few, many and, for expanded clones, a class.

clone size	V gene	J gene	D gene	CDR3 DNA	CDR3 protein
once	TRBV11-2	TRBJ1-1	-	TGTGCCAGCAGCCCCCGGGCAGGGGCCCTGAACACTGAAGCTTTCTTT	CASSPRAGALNTEAFF
-	TRBV4-2	TRBJ1-6	TRBD1	TGTGCCAGCAGCCAAGGTCGGACAGGGGGGTCACCCCTCCACTTT	CASSQGRTGGSPLHF
-	TRBV7-9	TRBJ1-2	-	TGTGCCAGCAGGGCCAAAGGGGTAAACTATGGCTACACCTTC	CASRAKGVNYGYTF
-	TRBV2	TRBJ2-1	-	TGTGCCAGCTCTAGCGCCCTTTACAATGAGCAGTTCTTC	CASSSALYNEQFF
-	TRBV2	TRBJ1-2	-	TGTGCCAGCAGTGCAGAAACCTATGGCTACACCTTC	CASSAETYGYTF
-	TRBV9	TRBJ1-2	-	TGTGCCAGCAGGGGTGAGACAGTCTATGGCTACACCTTC	CASRGETVYGYTF
-	TRBV5-1	TRBJ2-1	TRBD2	TGCGCCAGCAGACAAAGCGGGGAATCCTACAATGAGCAGTTCTTC	CASRQSGESYNEQFF
-	TRBV7-9	TRBJ1-5	-	TGTGCCAGCAGCTTGGGACTGGCGAGGTTTAATCAGCCCCAGCATTTT	CASSLGLARFNQPQHF
-	TRBV2	TRBJ1-2	-	TGTGCCAGCAGTGTGCCGTCGCTTGGGGAAGTAGACTATGGCTACACCTTC	CASSVPSLGEVDYGYTF
-	TRBV6-5	TRBJ1-5	-	TGTGCCAGCGCGTCGGTATCCAATCAGCCCCAGCATTTT	CASASVSNQPQHF
-	TRBV11-3	TRBJ2-1	TRBD2	TGTGCCAGCAGCATACTAGCGGGAGGGCCGAATGAGCAGTTCTTC	CASSILAGGPNEQFF
few	TRBV19	TRBJ2-2	-	TGTGCCAGTAGTATAGGGAGGGGACTGAACACCGGGGAGCTGTTTTTT	CASSIGRGLNTGELFF
-	TRBV3-1/TRBV3-2	TRBJ2-7	TRBD2	TGTGCCAGCAGCCAAGATGGGACTAGCTACGAGCAGTACTTC	CASSQDGTSYEQYF
-	TRBV6-1	TRBJ2-3	TRBD2	TGTGCCAGCAGTGGCGGACTAGCGGTCATCACAGATACGCAGTATTTT	CASSGGLAVITDTQYF
-	TRBV5-3	TRBJ1-3	-	TGTGCCAGAAGCTTGCACTCCTCTCCGACGGCCACGGGGGACACCATATATTTT	CARSLHSSPTATGDTIYF
few	TRBV21-1	TRBJ1-5	-	TGTGCCAGCAGCAAAGTGTTTGTCAAGGGGGAGAATCAGCCCCAGCATTTT	CASSKVFVKGENQPQHF
once	TRBV23-1	TRBJ1-5	-	TGCGCCAGCACCCTGGAGAGGGGAACGGGCAGTCAGCCCCAGCATTTT	CASTLERGTGSQPQHF
-	TRBV6-1	TRBJ1-5	-	TGTGCCAGCAGTGAAAGTCGTGGGCAGCCCCAGCATTTT	CASSESRGQPQHF
-	TRBV10-3	TRBJ1-3	-	TGTGCCATCAGCGGGACAAATTCTGGAAACACCATATATTTT	CAISGTNSGNTIYF
-	TRBV6-5	TRBJ1-5	-	TGTGCCAGCAGGGACAAGGGGACCAATCAGCCCCAGCATTTT	CASRDKGTNQPQHF
-	TRBV6-5	TRBJ2-7	-	TGTGCCAGCAGACCCGCCGGAGCCTACTCCTACGAGCAGTACTTC	CASRPAGAYSYEQYF
-	TRBV9	TRBJ2-1	-	TGTGCCAGCAGTAAGAGCGGCAATGAGCAGTTCTTC	CASSKSGNEQFF
-	TRBV5-4	TRBJ2-7	TRBD2	TGTGCCAGCAGCTTTAGCGGGAGGGCCTACGAGCAGTACTTC	CASSFSGRAYEQYF
-	TRBV6-6	TRBJ2-3	TRBD2	TGTGCCAGCCTGGCAGCGGGAATGACAGATACGCAGTATTTT	CASLAAGMTDTQYF
-	TRBV27	TRBJ2-5	-	TGTGCCAGCAGGATACAACTAGCCGGGGAGACCCAGTACTTC	CASRIQLAGETQYF
-	TRBV20-1	TRBJ2-2	-	TGCAGTGCTAGTACGTGGGGCTTGAACACCGGGGAGCTGTTTTTT	CSASTWGLNTGELFF
-	TRBV13	TRBJ2-7	TRBD1	TGTGCCAGCAGCGGAAAGGGACAGTCCTACGAGCAGTACTTC	CASSGKGQSYEQYF
-	TRBV10-1	TRBJ2-5	TRBD1	TGCGCCAGCGGGTTTGAGGGGGCGTCTTCGTTGGCCCAGTACTTC	CASGFEGASSLAQYF
-	TRBV3-1/TRBV3-2	TRBJ2-7	-	TGTGCCAGCAGCCAAAGTTATGGAGGAGACGTCTCCTACGAGCAGTACTTC	CASSQSYGGDVSYEQYF
-	TRBV7-8	TRBJ2-7	-	TGTGCCAGCAGCCTATTCCCTAAGGGCGACCTCTCCTACGAGCAGTACTTC	CASSLFPKGDLSYEQYF
-	TRBV10-3	TRBJ1-5	-	TGTGCCATCAGTACCGACAGTAGCAATCAGCCCCAGCATTTT	CAISTDSSNQPQHF
-	TRBV28	TRBJ1-5	-	TGTGCCAGCAGTTTAAAGGGTCAGCCCCAGCATTTT	CASSLKGQPQHF
once	TRBV28	TRBJ2-7	TRBD1	TGTGCCAGCACCTTGGTTGGGGGACAGTCTGGGGAGCAGTACTTC	CASTLVGGQSGEQYF
-	TRBV3-1/TRBV3-2	TRBJ1-3	-	TGTGCCAGCAGCCTCCGCGGGAGCTCTGGAAACACCATATATTTT	CASSLRGSSGNTIYF
-	TRBV5-1	TRBJ1-2	TRBD1	TGCGCCAGCAGGACAGGGGTCACAGACTATGGCTACACCTTC	CASRTGVTDYGYTF
-	TRBV28	TRBJ1-1	-	TGTGCCAGCAGTCTACAGGGAGGGTTGGCTGAAGCTTTCTTT	CASSLQGGLAEAFF
-	TRBV6-2/TRBV6-3	TRBJ2-2	-	TGTGCCAGCAGTTACGGGGGGTCTAGCATTCTGCCCGGGGAGCTGTTTTTT	CASSYGGSSILPGELFF
-	TRBV5-1	TRBJ1-1	-	TGCGCCAGCAGCTTGCTCGGACGCCCCCGGGGGGCTGAAGCTTTCTTT	CASSLLGRPRGAEAFF
-	TRBV7-2	TRBJ1-1	-	TGTGCCAGCAGCTTAGCGGGGCCGAACACTGAAGCTTTCTTT	CASSLAGPNTEAFF
-	TRBV5-1	TRBJ1-2	TRBD1	TGCGCCAGCAGTGAATCGGGACAGGGGGTTGGTGGCTACACCTTC	CASSESGQGVGGYTF
-	TRBV3-1/TRBV3-2	TRBJ2-7	-	TGTGCCAGCAGCCAAACCCTGACTACCCAGTACGAGCAGTACTTC	CASSQTLTTQYEQYF
-	TRBV11-3	TRBJ2-2	TRBD1	TGTGCCAGCAGCACCAACAGGGGCGGGGAGCTGTTTTTT	CASSTNRGGELFF
-	TRBV2	TRBJ2-7	-	TGTGCCAGCAGTGAAGCTCCCTACGAGCAGTACTTC	CASSEAPYEQYF
-	TRBV6-5	TRBJ1-2	-	TGTGCCAGCAGTCCCCGTCAGGGAGACTATGGCTACACCTTC	CASSPRQGDYGYTF
few	TRBV5-1	TRBJ1-1	-	TGCGCCAGCAGCTTACGGAACACTGAAGCTTTCTTT	CASSLRNTEAFF
-	TRBV6-1	TRBJ2-7	-	TGTGCCAGCAGTGATGGAAACGAGACTAGTCCCTACGAGCAGTACTTC	CASSDGNETSPYEQYF
-	TRBV5-5	TRBJ1-3	-	TGTGCCAGCAGCTTAGGGCTCTCTGGAAACACCATATATTTT	CASSLGLSGNTIYF
-	TRBV23-1	TRBJ2-2	TRBD1	TGCGCCAGCAGTCAATCCCGACAGGGGGTGAACACCGGGGAGCTGTTTTTT	CASSQSRQGVNTGELFF
-	TRBV28	TRBJ2-7	-	TGTGCCAGCAGTTTACAGGGCTACGAGCAGTACTTC	CASSLQGYEQYF
-	TRBV7-2	TRBJ2-7	-	TGTGCCAGCAGCTTAGTTGGATTCACCTACGAGCAGTACTTC	CASSLVGFTYEQYF
once	TRBV3-1/TRBV3-2	TRBJ2-1	TRBD2	TGTGCCAGCAGTCTCACTAGGGGTACTAGCGGGAGAAAGTTCTTC	CASSLTRGTSGRKFF